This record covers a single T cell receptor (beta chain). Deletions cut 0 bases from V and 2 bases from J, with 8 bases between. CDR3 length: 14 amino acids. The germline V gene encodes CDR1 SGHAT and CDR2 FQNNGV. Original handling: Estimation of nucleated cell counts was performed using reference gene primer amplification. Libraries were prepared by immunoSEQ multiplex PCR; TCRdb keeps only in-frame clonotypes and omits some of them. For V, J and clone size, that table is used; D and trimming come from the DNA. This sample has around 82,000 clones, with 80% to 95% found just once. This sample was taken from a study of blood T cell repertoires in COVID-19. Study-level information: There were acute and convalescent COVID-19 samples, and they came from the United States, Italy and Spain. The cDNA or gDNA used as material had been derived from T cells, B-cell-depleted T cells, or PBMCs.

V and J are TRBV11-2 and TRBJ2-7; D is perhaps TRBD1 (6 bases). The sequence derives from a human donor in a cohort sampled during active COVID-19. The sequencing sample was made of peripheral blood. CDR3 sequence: CASSLDPGAYEQYF. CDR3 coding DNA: TGTGCCAGCAGCTTAGATCCAGGGGCCTACGAGCAGTACTTC.